This T cell receptor (beta chain) comes out of a study of prognosis after radiotherapy for stage I lung cancer. Overall study findings and caveats: Patients' TRBV and TRBJ gene usage reportedly differed by presence or absence of metastases.

By two-round multiplex PCR, the TCR beta CDR3 was amplified from genomic DNA. First-round PCR used primers specific to each TRBV and TRBJ gene. MiXCR was run by TCRdb on the multiplex PCR reads, yielding one entry per CDR3 protein. The sample contains around 63,000 distinct CDR3 sequences, approximately 26% of which appear only once. No patient had prior chemotherapy, radiotherapy or other malignancies, and all were node-negative on CT and PET/CT. By share of the sample, this clonotype is medium-sized. The antigen remains unidentified. Source: PBMCs, taken before or after stereotactic body radiation therapy (not recorded which). The clonotype was recovered from a donor over 45 with non-small cell lung cancer.

CDR3 amino acids: CASSEVLSSPLHF. CDR3 DNA: TGTGCCAGCAGTGAAGTTCTGAGTTCACCCCTCCACTTT. V and J are TRBV6-1 and TRBJ1-6; no definite D call. The CDR3 totals 13 residues. The V and J ends lost 1 base and 9 bases respectively, with 7 bases between them. In germline, CDR1 is MNHNS, CDR2 SASEGT.